The entry below gives a single T cell receptor beta chain sequence along with its context. Its antigen is unidentified. This specimen comes from a study of T cell repertoires in cytomegalovirus infection. Across the study: CMV infection plus the matching HLA type was flagged by public TCR beta signatures.

Study observations and caveats: Of the TCR beta families, the public ones yielded a cumulative frequency that identified carriers of CMV plus the relevant HLA. Dominant in the ex vivo response were TCR beta clonotypes restricted by HLA-C and specific for CMV.

TCRdb passed the reads through MiXCR, listing each CDR3 protein once. This sample has 550,000 to 850,000 distinct CDR3 sequences, with around 30% found just once. This CDR3 contains 16 residues. Trimming left V 5 bases short and J 7 bases short, with 23 bases between. Germline V gene sequence: CDR1 SGHVS, CDR2 FNYEAQ. The chain carries TRBV7-6 and TRBJ1-1; a possible D gene is TRBD1 (5 bases). The sample here was cultured PBMCs, taken from culture after CMV antigen stimulation. This TCR was sampled from a human donor in good health (CMV status not recorded). Some clones in this sample may be carry-over from other donors' samples. CDR3 coding DNA: TGTGCCAGCAGCCCACCGCATTATAAGGGACCGCTTGAAGCTTTCTTT. Translation gives CASSPPHYKGPLEAFF.